This is a list of T cell receptor beta chains from one sample in a study of blood T cell repertoires in COVID-19. Libraries were prepared by immunoSEQ multiplex PCR; TCRdb keeps only in-frame clonotypes and omits some of them. This sample has about 120,000 clones, with roughly nine tenths found just once. The sequenced sample consisted of peripheral blood. These receptors came from a human donor in a cohort sampled during active COVID-19. Both conserved end residues are part of each CDR3. The D gene is left open where the match is weak. Clone size, where shown, is once, few, many, or a class for clones that have expanded.

TRBD1	TRBV29-1	TRBJ2-3	NA	CSDPRQGWYDTDTQYF	TGCAGCGACCCTCGACAGGGCTGGTACGACACAGATACGCAGTATTTT
TRBD1	TRBV2	TRBJ2-6	NA	CASSRQGASPSGANVLTF	TGTGCCAGCAGCCGACAGGGGGCGTCCCCCTCTGGGGCCAACGTCCTGACTTTC
NA	TRBV25-1	TRBJ2-4	NA	CASSEYEGIKNIQYF	TGTGCCAGCAGTGAATATGAGGGAATCAAAAACATTCAGTACTTC
NA	TRBV25-1	TRBJ1-2	NA	CASKGAPYYGYTF	TGTGCCAGCAAAGGGGCGCCTTACTATGGCTACACCTTC
NA	TRBV7-3	TRBJ1-1	NA	CASSFSRTTEAFF	TGTGCCAGCAGCTTCTCGAGAACCACTGAAGCTTTCTTT
NA	TRBV19	TRBJ2-7	NA	CASSPQVHPSYEQYF	TGTGCCAGTAGTCCACAGGTCCACCCCTCCTACGAGCAGTACTTC
NA	TRBV20-1	TRBJ2-6	NA	CSASLGGSGANVLTF	TGCAGTGCTAGTCTCGGGGGCTCTGGGGCCAACGTCCTGACTTTC
NA	TRBV30	TRBJ2-5	NA	CAWSLTVEETQYF	TGTGCCTGGAGTTTAACCGTCGAGGAGACCCAGTACTTC
TRBD1	TRBV30	TRBJ1-2	few	CAWRGTGYGYTF	TGTGCCTGGAGGGGGACAGGCTATGGCTACACCTTC
TRBD1	TRBV19	TRBJ1-2	few	CASSLDRARGYTF	TGTGCCAGTAGCCTAGACAGGGCGCGTGGCTACACCTTC
TRBD1	TRBV27	TRBJ1-5	NA	CASSRDRASNQPQHF	TGTGCCAGCAGCCGGGACAGGGCTAGCAATCAGCCCCAGCATTTT
TRBD2	TRBV5-8	TRBJ2-3	few	CASSSSGGTQYF	TGTGCCAGCAGCTCTAGCGGGGGGACGCAGTATTTT
TRBD2	TRBV12-5	TRBJ2-1	NA	CASGFVTSGRSDEQFF	TGTGCTAGTGGTTTCGTGACTAGCGGGAGGTCTGATGAGCAGTTCTTC
TRBD1	TRBV18	TRBJ2-5	NA	CASQQGAGGETQYF	TGTGCCAGCCAACAGGGGGCAGGCGGGGAGACCCAGTACTTC
TRBD1	TRBV19	TRBJ1-5	NA	CASSNDRDHQPQHF	TGTGCCAGTAGTAACGACAGGGACCATCAGCCCCAGCATTTT